What follows are 14 T cell receptor beta chains derived from one specimen sequenced in a study of blood T cell repertoires in COVID-19. Some clones are missing from TCRdb's copy, which holds only in-frame ones; the method was immunoSEQ multiplex PCR. The sample shows roughly 200,000 clones, approximately 88% of them seen only once. Sequencing used peripheral blood. These receptor sequences come from a man aged 40-55 years with acute or convalescent COVID-19.

The CDR3 nucleotides are TGTGCCAGTTTGGGGAGGGGAGCCAAAAACATTCAGTACTTC. It encodes CASLGRGAKNIQYF. The chain recombines TRBV28 with TRBJ2-4, with 7 bases matching TRBD2. The germline V gene encodes CDR1 MDHEN and CDR2 SYDVKM. With V trimmed by 9 bases and J by 0 bases, 5 bases remained unmatched. The CDR3 spans 14 residues.

The chain combines TRBV5-5 with TRBJ1-2; no clear D gene. This CDR3 has 14 amino acids. Germline V gene sequence: CDR1 SGHKS, CDR2 YYEKEE (reference sequence). V was trimmed by 2 bases and J by 1 base, leaving 9 bases between them. CDR3 sequence (DNA): TGTGCCAGCAGCTTTCTGCCGGGTAACTATGGCTACACCTTC. Protein: CASSFLPGNYGYTF.

The rearrangement joins TRBV28 to TRBJ1-2, with unresolved D. Germline V CDR1 and CDR2: MDHEN, SYDVKM. The CDR3 spans 15 residues. With 4 bases removed from V and 5 bases from J, the gap between germline ends came to 17 bases. The CDR3 DNA sequence: TGTGCCAGCAGTTCGCCCTCTGAGGAGGGTTATGGCTACACCTTC. Protein: CASSSPSEEGYGYTF.

The genes are TRBV10-1 and TRBJ1-1, with TRBD1 as a possible D gene (6 bases). The CDR3 runs 14 residues. Looked up from germline, CDR1 is WNHNN and CDR2 is SYGVQD (reference sequence). The V gene lost 4 bases and the J gene lost 3 bases, with 12 bases spanning the gap. CDR3 in DNA: TGCGCCAGCAGTGTACAACCAGGGGACACTGAAGCTTTCTTT. It specifies CASSVQPGDTEAFF.

The chain is built from TRBV5-1 and TRBJ2-2; a weak D match, TRBD1 (6 bases). V was clipped by 0 bases and J by 4 bases, with 25 bases between them. Germline CDR1 reads SGHRS; CDR2 reads YFSETQ. CDR3 length: 20 amino acids. The DNA of the CDR3 is TGCGCCAGCAGCTTGGATCCATTCCAGACAGGTTCTTTAGGCACCGGGGAGCTGTTTTTT. Translation: CASSLDPFQTGSLGTGELFF.

This clone was observed once. The V and J genes are TRBV5-4 and TRBJ1-1, with a tentative D call TRBD1 (6 bases). The germline gives CDR1 SGHNT, CDR2 YYREEE (reference sequence). The CDR3 contains 15 residues. V gave up 1 base and J gave up 3 bases, with 13 bases separating them. CDR3 amino acids: CASSLQGIGYTEAFF. DNA for the CDR3: TGTGCCAGCAGCTTGCAGGGGATCGGTTACACTGAAGCTTTCTTT.

The chain is built from TRBV5-4 and TRBJ2-7, with D possibly matching TRBD2 (5 bases). V was cut by 4 bases and J by 3 bases, with 17 bases left in between. Germline lookup yields CDR1 SGHNT and CDR2 YYREEE (reference sequence). There are 15 residues in the CDR3. CDR3: CASSLNPAGVYEQYF. The DNA for the CDR3 is TGTGCCAGCAGCCTAAACCCCGCCGGGGTCTACGAGCAGTACTTC.

J is TRBJ1-2 and V is TRBV5-6, with D unclear. CDR3 length: 14 amino acids. Germline assignment: CDR1 SGHDT and CDR2 YYEEEE. Deletions cut 0 bases from V and 3 bases from J, with 9 bases between. In DNA, the CDR3 is TGTGCCAGCAGCTTGGTCCAGGCCGACTATGGCTACACCTTC. It encodes CASSLVQADYGYTF.

The rearrangement joins TRBV7-6 to TRBJ2-3, with 9 bases identical to TRBD2. The CDR3 is made up of 16 amino acids. The junction had 4 bases not matched to a gene; V was cut back by 1 base and J by 2 bases. Germline V gene data show CDR1 as SGHVS and CDR2 as FNYEAQ. The CDR3, as DNA: TGTGCCAGCAGCTTAGGTAGCGGGGGCATCACAGATACGCAGTATTTT. Translation gives CASSLGSGGITDTQYF.

This chain links TRBV5-4 with TRBJ2-1, with 14 bases aligning to TRBD2. The germline CDR1 and CDR2 sequences are SGHNT and YYREEE (reference sequence). Trimming cost V 0 bases and J 9 bases; bases outside gene matches: 8. The CDR3 runs to 17 residues. This CDR3 is CASSLGGLAGDQGEQFF. The CDR3 coding sequence is TGTGCCAGCAGCTTGGGGGGACTAGCGGGGGACCAGGGTGAGCAGTTCTTC.

The rearrangement uses TRBV6-6 and TRBJ2-3; 11 bases fit TRBD2. This CDR3 has 16 residues. CDR1 and CDR2 (germline): MNHNY, SVGAGI (reference sequence). After removal of 6 bases from V and 2 bases from J, the junction contained 7 bases not matched to a gene. The CDR3 is CASSGRLAGITDTQYF. The CDR3 DNA is TGTGCCAGCAGCGGGAGACTAGCGGGGATCACAGATACGCAGTATTTT.

This chain joins TRBV11-2 and TRBJ1-3, with 8 bases identical to TRBD1. This CDR3 region has 14 residues. The ends lost 9 bases at V and 4 bases at J; junction bases unmatched: 8. Per germline, CDR1 SGHAT and CDR2 FQNNGV. The DNA of the CDR3 is TGTGCCAGTGGGGACAGGAGCGGGGGAAACACCATATATTTT. Translated, it gives CASGDRSGGNTIYF.

J is TRBJ2-2 and V is TRBV15; D might be TRBD2 (6 bases). This CDR3 is built from 15 residues. Germline V gene data show CDR1 as LNHNV and CDR2 as YYDKDF (reference sequence). Trimming took 0 bases from V and 1 from J, leaving 6 bases between them. The CDR3 region is CATSREGGNTGELFF. The CDR3 DNA is TGTGCCACCAGCAGAGAGGGGGGGAACACCGGGGAGCTGTTTTTT.

The chain combines TRBV7-3 with TRBJ2-1; no clear D. Germline assignment: CDR1 SGHTA and CDR2 FQGTGA. This CDR3 is 15 amino acids long. V was cut by 5 bases and J by 0 bases, with 11 bases left in between. Written as DNA, the CDR3 is TGTGCCAGCAGCCCCCGACTGGGCTCCTACAATGAGCAGTTCTTC. It is translated as CASSPRLGSYNEQFF.